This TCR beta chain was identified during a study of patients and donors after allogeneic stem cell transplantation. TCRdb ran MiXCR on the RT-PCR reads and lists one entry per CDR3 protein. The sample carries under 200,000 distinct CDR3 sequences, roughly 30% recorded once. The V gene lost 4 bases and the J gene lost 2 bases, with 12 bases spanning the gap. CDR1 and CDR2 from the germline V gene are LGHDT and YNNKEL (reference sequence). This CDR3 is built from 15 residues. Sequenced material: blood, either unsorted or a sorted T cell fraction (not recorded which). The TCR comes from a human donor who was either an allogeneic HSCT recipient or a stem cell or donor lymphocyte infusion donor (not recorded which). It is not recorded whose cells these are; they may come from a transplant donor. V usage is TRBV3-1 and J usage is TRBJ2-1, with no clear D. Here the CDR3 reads CASSPLSRTYNEQFF. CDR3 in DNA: TGTGCCAGCAGCCCACTCTCGCGGACCTACAATGAGCAGTTCTTC.